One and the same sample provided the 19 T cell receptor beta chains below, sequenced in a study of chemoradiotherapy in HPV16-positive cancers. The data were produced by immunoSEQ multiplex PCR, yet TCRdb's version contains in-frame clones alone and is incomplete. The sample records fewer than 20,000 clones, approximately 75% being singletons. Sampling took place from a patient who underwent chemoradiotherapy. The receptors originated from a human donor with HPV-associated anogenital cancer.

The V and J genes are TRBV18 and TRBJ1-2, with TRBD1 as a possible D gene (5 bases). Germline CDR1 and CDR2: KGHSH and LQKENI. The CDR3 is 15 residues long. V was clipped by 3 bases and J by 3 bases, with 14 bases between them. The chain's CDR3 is CASSPPSMGDYGYTF. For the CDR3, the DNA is TGTGCCAGCTCACCTCCTTCTATGGGGGACTATGGCTACACCTTC.

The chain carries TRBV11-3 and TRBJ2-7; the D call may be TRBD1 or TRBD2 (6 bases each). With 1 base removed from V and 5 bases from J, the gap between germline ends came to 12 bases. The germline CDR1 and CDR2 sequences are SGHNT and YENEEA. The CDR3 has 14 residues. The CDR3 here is CASSLGGGQDEQYF. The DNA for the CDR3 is TGTGCCAGCAGCTTAGGAGGGGGGCAGGACGAGCAGTACTTC.

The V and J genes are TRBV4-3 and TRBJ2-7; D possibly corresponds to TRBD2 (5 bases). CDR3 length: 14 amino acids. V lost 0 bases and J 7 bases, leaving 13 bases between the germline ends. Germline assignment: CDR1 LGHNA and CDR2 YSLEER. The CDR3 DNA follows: TGCGCCAGCAGCCAAGACGGGATTGGGCGGGAGCAGTACTTC. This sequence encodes CASSQDGIGREQYF.

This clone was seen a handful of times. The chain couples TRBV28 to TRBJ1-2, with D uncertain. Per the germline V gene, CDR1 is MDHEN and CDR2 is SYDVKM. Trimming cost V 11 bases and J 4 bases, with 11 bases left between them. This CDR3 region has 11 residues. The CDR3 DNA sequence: TGTGCCCTCCGGGAGGCCTATGGCTACACCTTC. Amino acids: CALREAYGYTF.

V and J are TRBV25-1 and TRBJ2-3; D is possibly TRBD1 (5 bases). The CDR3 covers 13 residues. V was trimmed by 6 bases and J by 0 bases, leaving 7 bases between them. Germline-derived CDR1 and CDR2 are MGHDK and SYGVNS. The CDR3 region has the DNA TGTGCCAGCAGCAGGGATAGCACAGATACGCAGTATTTT. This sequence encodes CASSRDSTDTQYF.

CDR3 in DNA: TGCGCCAGCAGCTTGTCAGGAGGCGATAGCAATCAGCCCCAGCATTTT. The encoded protein is CASSLSGGDSNQPQHF. The rearrangement uses TRBV5-1 and TRBJ1-5; D ambiguous. Looked up from germline, CDR1 is SGHRS and CDR2 is YFSETQ. V dropped 1 base and J dropped 0 bases, with 11 bases sitting between them. The CDR3 covers 16 residues. The full variable domain, completed using reference TRBV5-1 and TRBJ1-5, is KAGVTQTPRYLIKTRGQQVTLSCSPISGHRSVSWYQQTPGQGLQFLFEYFSETQRNKGNFPGRFSGRQFSNSRSEMNVSTLELGDSALYLCASSLSGGDSNQPQHFGDGTRLSIL.

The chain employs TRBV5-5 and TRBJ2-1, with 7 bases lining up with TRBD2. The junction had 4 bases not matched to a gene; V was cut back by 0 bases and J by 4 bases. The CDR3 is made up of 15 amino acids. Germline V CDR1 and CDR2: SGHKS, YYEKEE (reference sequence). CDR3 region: CASSLGLAVYNEQFF. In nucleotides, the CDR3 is TGTGCCAGCAGCTTGGGTCTAGCGGTATACAATGAGCAGTTCTTC.

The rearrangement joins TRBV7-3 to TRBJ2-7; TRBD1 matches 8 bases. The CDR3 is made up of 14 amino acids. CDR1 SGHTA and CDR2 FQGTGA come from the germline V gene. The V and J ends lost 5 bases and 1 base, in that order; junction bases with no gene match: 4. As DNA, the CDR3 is TGTGCCAGCAGCCCACAGGGGGGTTCCTACGAGCAGTACTTC. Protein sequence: CASSPQGGSYEQYF. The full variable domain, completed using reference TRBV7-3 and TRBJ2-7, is GAGVSQTPSNKVTEKGKYVELRCDPISGHTALYWYRQSLGQGPEFLIYFQGTGAADDSGLPNDRFFAVRPEGSVSTLKIQRTERGDSAVYLCASSPQGGSYEQYFGPGTRLTVT.

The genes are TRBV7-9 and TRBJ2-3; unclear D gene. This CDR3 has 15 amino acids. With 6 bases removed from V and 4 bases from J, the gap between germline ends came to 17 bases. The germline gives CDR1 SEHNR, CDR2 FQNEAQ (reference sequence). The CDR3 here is CASSLNGYDADTQYF. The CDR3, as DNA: TGTGCCAGCAGTCTAAACGGATACGACGCAGATACGCAGTATTTT. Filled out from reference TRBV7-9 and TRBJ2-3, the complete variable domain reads DTGVSQNPRHKITKRGQNVTFRCDPISEHNRLYWYRQTLGQGPEFLTYFQNEAQLEKSRLLSDRFSAERPKGSFSTLEIQRTEQGDSAMYLCASSLNGYDADTQYFGPGTRLTVL.

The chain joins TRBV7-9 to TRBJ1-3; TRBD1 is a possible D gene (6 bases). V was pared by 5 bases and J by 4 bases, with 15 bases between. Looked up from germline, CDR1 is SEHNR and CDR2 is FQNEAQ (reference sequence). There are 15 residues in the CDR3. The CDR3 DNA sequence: TGTGCCAGCAGCCCACAACAGGGTTGGGGAAACACCATATATTTT. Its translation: CASSPQQGWGNTIYF. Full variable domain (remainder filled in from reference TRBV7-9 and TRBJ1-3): DTGVSQNPRHKITKRGQNVTFRCDPISEHNRLYWYRQTLGQGPEFLTYFQNEAQLEKSRLLSDRFSAERPKGSFSTLEIQRTEQGDSAMYLCASSPQQGWGNTIYFGEGSWLTVV.

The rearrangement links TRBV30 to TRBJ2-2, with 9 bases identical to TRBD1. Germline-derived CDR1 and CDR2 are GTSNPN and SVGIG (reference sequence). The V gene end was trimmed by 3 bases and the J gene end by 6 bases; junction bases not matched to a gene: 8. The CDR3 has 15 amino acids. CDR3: CAWREDRGRAGELFF. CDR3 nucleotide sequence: TGTGCCTGGAGAGAGGACAGGGGAAGAGCCGGGGAGCTGTTTTTT. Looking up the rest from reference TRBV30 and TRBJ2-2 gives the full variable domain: SQTIHQWPATLVQPVGSPLSLECTVEGTSNPNLYWYRQAAGRGLQLLFYSVGIGQISSEVPQNLSASRPQDRQFILSSKKLLLSDSGFYLCAWREDRGRAGELFFGEGSRLTVL.

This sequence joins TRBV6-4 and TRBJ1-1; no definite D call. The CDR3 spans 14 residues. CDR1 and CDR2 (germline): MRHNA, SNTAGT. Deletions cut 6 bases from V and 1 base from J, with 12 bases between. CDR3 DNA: TGTGCCAGCAGCCCGGACGGTACGAACACTGAAGCTTTCTTT. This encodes CASSPDGTNTEAFF.

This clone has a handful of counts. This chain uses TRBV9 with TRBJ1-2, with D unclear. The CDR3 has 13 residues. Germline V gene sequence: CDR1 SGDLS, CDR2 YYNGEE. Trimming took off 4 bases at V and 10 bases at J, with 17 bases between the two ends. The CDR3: CASSSRDGRYYTF. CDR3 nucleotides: TGTGCCAGCAGCTCCCGTGATGGACGGTACTACACCTTC.

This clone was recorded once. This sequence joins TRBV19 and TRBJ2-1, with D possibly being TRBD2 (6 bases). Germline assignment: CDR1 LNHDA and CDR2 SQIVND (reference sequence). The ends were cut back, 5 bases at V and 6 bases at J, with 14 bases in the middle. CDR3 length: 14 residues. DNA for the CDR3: TGTGCCAGTAGTTTCCCCGGGACTGCCAATGAGCAGTTCTTC. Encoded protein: CASSFPGTANEQFF. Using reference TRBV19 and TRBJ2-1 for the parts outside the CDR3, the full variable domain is DGGITQSPKYLFRKEGQNVTLSCEQNLNHDAMYWYRQDPGQGLRLIYYSQIVNDFQKGDIAEGYSVSREKKESFPLTVTSAQKNPTAFYLCASSFPGTANEQFFGPGTRLTVL.

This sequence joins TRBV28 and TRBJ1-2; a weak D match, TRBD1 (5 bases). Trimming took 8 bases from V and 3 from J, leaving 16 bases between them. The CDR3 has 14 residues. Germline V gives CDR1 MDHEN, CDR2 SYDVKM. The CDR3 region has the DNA TGTGCCAGCGGGACGGCAGGTACCTACTATGGCTACACCTTC. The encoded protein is CASGTAGTYYGYTF.

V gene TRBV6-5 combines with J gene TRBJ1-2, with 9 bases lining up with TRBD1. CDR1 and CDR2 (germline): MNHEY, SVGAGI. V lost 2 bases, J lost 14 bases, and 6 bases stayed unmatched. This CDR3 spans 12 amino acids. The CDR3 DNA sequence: TGTGCCAGCAGTTACCCCGGGACAGGGTCGACCTTC. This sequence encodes CASSYPGTGSTF.

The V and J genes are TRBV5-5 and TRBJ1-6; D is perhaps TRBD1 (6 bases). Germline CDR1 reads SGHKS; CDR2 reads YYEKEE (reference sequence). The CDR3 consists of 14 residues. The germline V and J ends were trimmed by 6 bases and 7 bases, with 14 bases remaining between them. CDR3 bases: TGTGCCAGCATGCAGGGACAATCAAATTCACCCCTCCACTTT. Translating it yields CASMQGQSNSPLHF.

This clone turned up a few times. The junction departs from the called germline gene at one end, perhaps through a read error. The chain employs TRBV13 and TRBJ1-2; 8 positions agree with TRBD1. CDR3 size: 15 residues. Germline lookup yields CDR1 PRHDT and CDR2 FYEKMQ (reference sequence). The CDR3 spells CASSLGQGAAVGYTF. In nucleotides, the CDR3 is TGTGCCAGCAGCCTAGGACAGGGAGCAGCGGTTGGCTACACCTTC.

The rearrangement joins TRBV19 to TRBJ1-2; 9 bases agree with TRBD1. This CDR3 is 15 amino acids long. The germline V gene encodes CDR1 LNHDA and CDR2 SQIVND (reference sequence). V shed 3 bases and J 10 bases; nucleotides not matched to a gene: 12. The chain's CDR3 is CASSITRQGVVIYTF. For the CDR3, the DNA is TGTGCCAGTAGTATTACCCGACAGGGGGTGGTTATCTACACCTTC.